This T cell receptor beta chain was recorded in a study of T cell responses to AZD1222 COVID-19 vaccine. Study findings and constraints: No day 14 peak samples; only post-peak repertoires were characterized. Seropositive AZD1222 recipients at baseline numbered only six or seven. There were vaccine-associated CD4 TCRs across spike, dominant at 160-218 and 743-854.

The repertoire was sequenced with immunoSEQ multiplex PCR; TCRdb's copy has only in-frame clones and lacks some. This sample has over 110,000 clones, with approximately 87% found just once. This CDR3 is built from 15 residues. Germline assignment: CDR1 MNHEY and CDR2 SVGAGI. Trimming left V 6 bases short and J 6 bases short, with 15 bases between. With respect to this clone: Its matching antigen is unknown.

This TCR was recovered from an adult who received the AZD1222 COVID-19 vaccine. This material consisted of peripheral blood, taken 28 days after the second AZD1222 dose. This rearrangement joins TRBV6-5 to TRBJ1-6, with a tentative D call TRBD1 (6 bases). CDR3 DNA: TGTGCCAGCAGCCGCAGGGGAGGGTTTAATTCACCCCTCCACTTT. It specifies CASSRRGGFNSPLHF.